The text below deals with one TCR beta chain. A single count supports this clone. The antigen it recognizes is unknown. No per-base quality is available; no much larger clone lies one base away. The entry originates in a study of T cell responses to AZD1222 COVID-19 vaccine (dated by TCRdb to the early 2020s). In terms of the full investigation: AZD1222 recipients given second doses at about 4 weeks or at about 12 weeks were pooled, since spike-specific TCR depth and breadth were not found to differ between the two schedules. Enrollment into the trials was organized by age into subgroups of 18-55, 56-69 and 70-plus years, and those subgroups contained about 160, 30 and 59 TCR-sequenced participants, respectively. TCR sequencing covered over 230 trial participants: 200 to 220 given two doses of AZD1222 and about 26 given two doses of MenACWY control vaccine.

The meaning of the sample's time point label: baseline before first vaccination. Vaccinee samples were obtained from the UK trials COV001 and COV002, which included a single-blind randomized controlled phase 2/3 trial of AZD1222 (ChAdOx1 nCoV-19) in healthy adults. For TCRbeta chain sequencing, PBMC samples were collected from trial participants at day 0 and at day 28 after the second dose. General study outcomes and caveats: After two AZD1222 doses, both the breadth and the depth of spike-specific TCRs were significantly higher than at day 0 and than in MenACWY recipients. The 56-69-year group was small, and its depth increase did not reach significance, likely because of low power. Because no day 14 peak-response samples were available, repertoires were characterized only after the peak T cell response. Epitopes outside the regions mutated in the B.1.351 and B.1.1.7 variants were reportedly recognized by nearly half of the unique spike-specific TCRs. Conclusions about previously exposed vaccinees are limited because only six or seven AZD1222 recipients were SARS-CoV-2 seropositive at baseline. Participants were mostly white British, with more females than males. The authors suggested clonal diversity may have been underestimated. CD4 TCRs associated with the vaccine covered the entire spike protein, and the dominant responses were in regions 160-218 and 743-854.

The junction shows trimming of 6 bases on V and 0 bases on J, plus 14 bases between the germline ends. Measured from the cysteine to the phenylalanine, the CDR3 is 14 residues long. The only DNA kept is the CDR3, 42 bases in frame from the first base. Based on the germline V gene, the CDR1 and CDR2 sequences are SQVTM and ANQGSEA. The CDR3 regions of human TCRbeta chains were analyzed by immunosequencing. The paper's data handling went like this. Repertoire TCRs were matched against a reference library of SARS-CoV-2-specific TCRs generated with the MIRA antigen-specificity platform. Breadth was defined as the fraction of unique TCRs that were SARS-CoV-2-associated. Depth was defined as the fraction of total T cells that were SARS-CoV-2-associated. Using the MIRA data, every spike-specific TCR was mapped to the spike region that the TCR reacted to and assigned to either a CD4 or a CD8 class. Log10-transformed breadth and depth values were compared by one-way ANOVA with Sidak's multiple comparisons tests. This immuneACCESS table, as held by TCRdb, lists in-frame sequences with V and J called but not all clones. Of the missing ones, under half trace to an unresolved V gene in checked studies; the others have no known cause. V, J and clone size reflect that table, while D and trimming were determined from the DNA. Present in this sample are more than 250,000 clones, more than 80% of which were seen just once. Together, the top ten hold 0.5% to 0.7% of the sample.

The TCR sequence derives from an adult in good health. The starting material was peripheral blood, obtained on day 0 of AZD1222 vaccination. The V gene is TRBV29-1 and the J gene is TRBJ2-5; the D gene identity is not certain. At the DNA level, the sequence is TGCAGCGTAGAGTACAGCAGGTACCAAGAGACCCAGTACTTC. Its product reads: CSVEYSRYQETQYF.